One and the same sample provided the 26 T cell receptor beta chains below, sequenced in a study of circulating tumor DNA in untreated peripheral T-cell lymphoma. Only in-frame clones appear in the TCRdb table, and some are missing; sequencing was by immunoSEQ multiplex PCR. The table has several thousand clones, 62% seen once; the top ten hold about 55%. Sequenced sample: tumor tissue. Receptors originate from a human donor with peripheral T-cell lymphoma.

The chain joins TRBV7-6 to TRBJ2-3; 10 nucleotides line up with TRBD2. The CDR3 is 15 residues long. Germline V lookup: CDR1 SGHVS, CDR2 FNYEAQ. J lost 0 bases, V lost 4 bases, and 1 base had no gene match. The CDR3 reads CASSSGLASTDTQYF. The CDR3 DNA reads TGTGCCAGCAGCTCGGGACTAGCGAGCACAGATACGCAGTATTTT.

A few counts support this clone. Germline and junction disagree at one end, which may indicate a read error. The chain carries TRBV9 and TRBJ1-2, with D unclear. The CDR3 sequence is 13 residues long. CDR1 is SGDLS, CDR2 YYNGEE, per germline. CDR3: CASSVGPDRSYTF. CDR3 nucleotide sequence: TGTGCCAGCAGTGTAGGACCCGACCGTAGCTACACCTTC.

This rearrangement joins TRBV11-3 to TRBJ1-2; weak D call: TRBD1 (5 bases). There are 16 residues in the CDR3. CDR1 is SGHNT, CDR2 YENEEA, per germline. V lost 5 bases and J lost 1, with 17 bases in between. CDR3 sequence: CASSRILRGSNYGYTF. As DNA, the CDR3 is TGTGCCAGCAGCCGAATCCTAAGGGGCAGTAACTATGGCTACACCTTC.

The chain employs TRBV11-3 and TRBJ1-4; D not certain. CDR3 size: 15 residues. Germline loops: CDR1 SGHNT, CDR2 YENEEA. Trimming left V 5 bases short and J 5 bases short, with 15 bases between. CDR3 sequence (DNA): TGTGCCAGCAGCCAGGAGGGAGGGTTAAATGAAAAACTGTTTTTT. This sequence encodes CASSQEGGLNEKLFF.

The V and J genes are TRBV12-5 and TRBJ2-1, with a tentative D call TRBD2 (5 bases). The germline V gene has CDR1 LGHNT and CDR2 FRNRAP. This CDR3 is 16 amino acids long. V dropped 1 base and J dropped 9 bases, with 19 bases sitting between them. The DNA for the CDR3 is TGTGCTAGTGGTTTGGGACTATTCACACTGGTTACTGAGCAGTTCTTC. Translation gives CASGLGLFTLVTEQFF. Using reference TRBV12-5 and TRBJ2-1 for the parts outside the CDR3, the full variable domain is DARVTQTPRHKVTEMGQEVTMRCQPILGHNTVFWYRQTMMQGLELLAYFRNRAPLDDSGMPKDRFSAEMPDATLATLKIQPSEPRDSAVYFCASGLGLFTLVTEQFFGPGTRLTVL.

This clone was seen a handful of times. This chain connects TRBV19 to TRBJ1-2, with TRBD1 matching over 7 bases. V shed 3 bases and J 8 bases; nucleotides not matched to a gene: 15. The CDR3 contains 16 residues. Germline V gene lookup returns CDR1 LNHDA and CDR2 SQIVND (reference sequence). This CDR3 reads CASSMLTGRDRGGYTF. CDR3 coding DNA: TGTGCCAGTAGTATGCTTACCGGTCGGGACAGAGGGGGCTACACCTTC. Full variable domain (outside the CDR3, taken from reference TRBV19 and TRBJ1-2): DGGITQSPKYLFRKEGQNVTLSCEQNLNHDAMYWYRQDPGQGLRLIYYSQIVNDFQKGDIAEGYSVSREKKESFPLTVTSAQKNPTAFYLCASSMLTGRDRGGYTFGSGTRLTVV.

The chain joins TRBV7-4 to TRBJ2-4; weak D call: TRBD2 (6 bases). Trimming stripped 3 bases from V and 0 bases from J, with 15 bases between. Germline CDR1 reads SGHVT; CDR2 reads SQSDAQ. This CDR3 spans 17 amino acids. The CDR3 region is CASSFTLSGVAKNIQYF. The DNA for the CDR3 is TGTGCCAGCAGCTTCACTCTTAGCGGAGTAGCCAAAAACATTCAGTACTTC.

V gene TRBV27 combines with J gene TRBJ1-4; unclear D gene. V was pared by 11 bases and J by 0 bases, with 13 bases between. The CDR3 length is 14 residues. In germline, CDR1 is MNHEY, CDR2 SMNVEV (reference sequence). In DNA form, the CDR3 reads TGTGCCTCGGGGTTTGCAGCAACTAATGAAAAACTGTTTTTT. Translating gives CASGFAATNEKLFF.

The CDR3 reads CASSPLLTGGEETQYF. The CDR3 DNA reads TGTGCCAGCTCACCATTACTGACAGGGGGAGAAGAGACCCAGTACTTC. The chain links TRBV18 to TRBJ2-5, with TRBD1 matching 9 bases. The CDR3 has 16 amino acids. After removal of 2 bases from V and 3 bases from J, the junction contained 7 bases not matched to a gene. Germline CDR1 KGHSH, CDR2 LQKENI.

The CDR3 nucleotides are TGTGCCAGTAGTATTACCGGGGAGCTGTTTTTT. Translation gives CASSITGELFF. The J gene is TRBJ2-2, the V gene TRBV19; D gene uncertain. The germline V gene encodes CDR1 LNHDA and CDR2 SQIVND (reference sequence). The CDR3 is made up of 11 amino acids. V was shortened by 3 bases and J by 5 bases, with 1 base between the two germline ends.

This chain joins TRBV29-1 and TRBJ2-7, with no clear D. This CDR3 spans 12 amino acids. Germline V gene sequence: CDR1 SQVTM, CDR2 ANQGSEA. Trimming took 0 bases from V and 2 from J, leaving 5 bases between them. The CDR3 bases are TGCAGCGTTGAAGATCTGGCCTACGAGCAGTACTTC. Its translation: CSVEDLAYEQYF.

V and J are TRBV30 and TRBJ2-2; D remains ambiguous. The J call may be wrong; the DNA end is better matched by TRBJ1-3. This CDR3 spans 13 amino acids. Per germline, CDR1 GTSNPN and CDR2 SVGIG (reference sequence). The CDR3 protein is CAWSGPAGNTIYF. The CDR3 bases are TGTGCCTGGAGTGGACCCGCTGGAAACACCATATATTTT.

The CDR3 protein is CATSRDAGSDTQYF. CDR3 in DNA: TGTGCCACCAGCAGAGATGCCGGGTCGGATACGCAGTATTTT. The genes are TRBV15 and TRBJ2-3, with D uncertain. CDR1 is LNHNV and CDR2 is YYDKDF in the germline V gene (reference sequence). Deletions cut 0 bases from V and 6 bases from J, with 10 bases between. CDR3 length equals 14 residues.

The chain uses TRBV12-5 and TRBJ2-7; D might be TRBD1 (5 bases). The CDR3 totals 13 residues. V shed 1 base and J shed 2 bases, with 6 bases lying between them. CDR1 LGHNT and CDR2 FRNRAP come from the germline V gene. The DNA of the CDR3 is TGTGCTAGTGGTTTGGGCAGGGCCTACGAGCAGTACTTC. It translates to CASGLGRAYEQYF.

The CDR3 region has the DNA TGTGCCAGCAGTGAACGACTAGCGGGAGTTAATGAGCAGTTCTTC. Its translation: CASSERLAGVNEQFF. The V gene is TRBV2, the J gene TRBJ2-1, with TRBD2 matching over 12 bases. Germline lookup yields CDR1 SNHLY and CDR2 FYNNEI. J gave up 7 bases and V 2 bases, and 3 bases lay outside the gene matches. There are 15 residues in the CDR3.

The rearrangement uses TRBV19 and TRBJ2-1; D is uncertain. The CDR3 spans 13 residues. Trimming removed 5 bases from V and 4 bases from J, with 9 bases in between. Germline values: CDR1 LNHDA, CDR2 SQIVND (reference sequence). CDR3: CASSPLLYNEQFF. In DNA, the CDR3 is TGTGCCAGTAGTCCCCTGTTATACAATGAGCAGTTCTTC.

The chain is built from TRBV6-8 and TRBJ1-1; D is unclear. This CDR3 spans 14 amino acids. Germline V CDR1 and CDR2: MNHGY, SAAAGT. The V and J ends lost 0 bases and 3 bases respectively, with 8 bases between them. CDR3: CASSYSSGDTEAFF. DNA of the CDR3: TGTGCCAGCAGTTACTCCTCCGGGGACACTGAAGCTTTCTTT.

J is TRBJ2-3 and V is TRBV10-3; D possibly matches TRBD1 or TRBD2 (6 bases each). CDR3 length: 17 amino acids. The V end was cut by 6 bases, the J end by 1 base, with 20 bases between. The V gene's germline CDR1 is ENHRY and CDR2 SYGVKD. The CDR3 protein is CAIRQLPHREGTDTQYF. The CDR3 nucleotides are TGTGCCATCAGACAACTCCCCCACAGGGAGGGCACAGATACGCAGTATTTT.

This sequence joins TRBV5-1 and TRBJ1-4, with D perhaps matching TRBD1 (5 bases). There are 16 residues in the CDR3. Trimming removed 0 bases from V and 3 bases from J, with 12 bases in between. From germline, CDR1 is SGHRS and CDR2 YFSETQ. This chain's CDR3 is CASSLGLGAANEKLFF. The DNA of the CDR3 is TGCGCCAGCAGCTTGGGGTTAGGGGCGGCTAATGAAAAACTGTTTTTT.

V gene TRBV6-7 combines with J gene TRBJ2-1; TRBD2 is a possible D gene (6 bases). TRBV6-7 is flagged as an ORF with uncertain function. This CDR3 comprises 14 residues. Trimming cost V 6 bases and J 9 bases, with 18 bases left between them. Written as DNA, the CDR3 is TGTGCCAGCAGCCCTTTGGGCGAGGGAGGTGAGCAGTTCTTC. This gives the protein CASSPLGEGGEQFF.

The chain couples TRBV19 to TRBJ1-1; D is unresolved. The V end lost 2 bases, the J end lost 4 bases, and 11 bases lay between the germline ends. This CDR3 is 14 amino acids long. Germline CDR1 and CDR2: LNHDA and SQIVND (reference sequence). The CDR3 region is CASSIRLKATEAFF. Here the CDR3 DNA reads TGTGCCAGTAGTATAAGGTTGAAAGCCACTGAAGCTTTCTTT. Based on the CDR3 plus reference TRBV19 and TRBJ1-1, the full variable domain is DGGITQSPKYLFRKEGQNVTLSCEQNLNHDAMYWYRQDPGQGLRLIYYSQIVNDFQKGDIAEGYSVSREKKESFPLTVTSAQKNPTAFYLCASSIRLKATEAFFGQGTRLTVV.

The genes are TRBV10-2 and TRBJ2-5, with 16 bases lining up with TRBD2. The CDR3 runs 17 residues. The J segment lost 3 bases and the V segment lost 3 bases, leaving 4 bases of the junction unmatched. The germline V gene encodes CDR1 WSHSY and CDR2 SAAADI. The CDR3: CASSEPGLAGGKETQYF. The CDR3 DNA follows: TGCGCCAGCAGTGAACCGGGACTAGCGGGGGGGAAAGAGACCCAGTACTTC.

This chain connects TRBV19 to TRBJ1-1; D not certain. V was clipped by 7 bases and J by 1 base, with 10 bases between them. The CDR3 spans 13 residues. Germline V gene lookup returns CDR1 LNHDA and CDR2 SQIVND (reference sequence). DNA for the CDR3: TGTGCCAGTACCTATGGGTCGAACACTGAAGCTTTCTTT. Translating it yields CASTYGSNTEAFF.

V is TRBV18 and J is TRBJ1-1; D might be TRBD1 (5 bases). Trimming took off 7 bases at V and 1 base at J, with 10 bases between the two ends. CDR3 length equals 13 residues. CDR1 is KGHSH and CDR2 is LQKENI in the germline V gene. The CDR3: CASWDRANTEAFF. CDR3 nucleotide sequence: TGTGCCAGCTGGGACCGTGCGAACACTGAAGCTTTCTTT.

The chain recombines TRBV11-3 with TRBJ2-1, with 7 bases matching TRBD2. Germline V lookup: CDR1 SGHNT, CDR2 YENEEA. The ends lost 3 bases at V and 4 bases at J; junction bases unmatched: 6. CDR3 size: 15 residues. CDR3 residues: CASSLGRGTYNEQFF. The CDR3 DNA is TGTGCCAGCAGCTTGGGGAGGGGCACTTACAATGAGCAGTTCTTC.

This clone was observed a handful of times. The rearrangement joins TRBV18 to TRBJ1-1; D remains unclear. Germline CDR1 reads KGHSH; CDR2 reads LQKENI. CDR3 size: 12 residues. Trimming stripped 2 bases from V and 2 bases from J, with 3 bases between. CDR3 residues: CASSPGNTEAFF. The CDR3 coding sequence is TGTGCCAGCTCACCAGGAAACACTGAAGCTTTCTTT.